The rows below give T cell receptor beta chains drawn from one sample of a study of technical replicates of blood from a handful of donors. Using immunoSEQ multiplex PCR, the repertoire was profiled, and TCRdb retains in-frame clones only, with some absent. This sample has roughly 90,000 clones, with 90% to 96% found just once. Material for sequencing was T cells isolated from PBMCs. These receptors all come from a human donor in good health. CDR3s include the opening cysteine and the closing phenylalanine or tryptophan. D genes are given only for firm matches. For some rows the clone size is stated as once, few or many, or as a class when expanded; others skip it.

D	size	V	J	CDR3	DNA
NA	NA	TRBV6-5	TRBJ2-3	CASSSRLVSLPDTQYF	TGTGCCAGCAGTTCCCGACTAGTGTCTCTCCCAGATACGCAGTATTTT
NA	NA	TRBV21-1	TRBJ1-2	CASTVALGKGWYGYTF	TGTGCCAGCACCGTAGCCCTGGGAAAGGGGTGGTATGGCTACACCTTC
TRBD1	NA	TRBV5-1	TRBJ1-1	CASRTRSVRQGQTEAFF	TGCGCCAGCCGTACTCGCTCAGTTAGACAGGGACAAACTGAAGCTTTCTTT
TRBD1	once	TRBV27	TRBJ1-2	CASSLGQGYNYGYTF	TGTGCCAGCAGTTTAGGACAGGGCTATAACTATGGCTACACCTTC
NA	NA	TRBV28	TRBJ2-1	CASSPARGAPYNEQFF	TGTGCCAGCAGTCCCGCTAGGGGCGCTCCCTACAATGAGCAGTTCTTC
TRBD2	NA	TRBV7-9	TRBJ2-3	CASSDWEREDRDTQYF	TGTGCCAGCAGCGATTGGGAGCGGGAGGATCGAGATACGCAGTATTTT
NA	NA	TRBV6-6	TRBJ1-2	CASSRPSLGDGYTF	TGTGCCAGCAGCCGGCCCTCCTTAGGGGATGGCTACACCTTC
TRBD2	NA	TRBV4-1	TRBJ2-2	CASSQTRIAGGHTGELFF	TGCGCCAGCAGCCAGACCAGAATAGCGGGAGGTCACACCGGGGAGCTGTTTTTT
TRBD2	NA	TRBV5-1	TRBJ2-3	CASSWPGDGSGSTDTQYF	TGCGCCAGCAGCTGGCCCGGCGACGGTAGCGGGAGCACAGATACGCAGTATTTT
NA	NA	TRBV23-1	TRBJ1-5	CASRGGLHF	TGCGCCAGCAGGGGAGGCTTACATTTT
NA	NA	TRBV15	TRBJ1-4	CATSRGANEKLFF	TGTGCCACCAGCAGAGGAGCAAATGAAAAACTGTTTTTT
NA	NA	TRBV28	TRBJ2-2	CASRNLNTGELFF	TGTGCCAGCAGAAATCTAAACACCGGGGAGCTGTTTTTT
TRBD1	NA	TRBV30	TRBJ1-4	CAWSGTGHRGANEKLFF	TGTGCCTGGAGCGGGACAGGGCATCGTGGAGCTAATGAAAAACTGTTTTTT
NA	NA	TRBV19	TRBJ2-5	CASSAYRTQETQYF	TGTGCCAGTAGTGCTTACAGGACCCAAGAGACCCAGTACTTC
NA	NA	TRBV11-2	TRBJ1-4	CASSSRTLQREKLFF	TGTGCCAGCAGCTCCCGGACGCTACAGCGGGAAAAACTGTTTTTT
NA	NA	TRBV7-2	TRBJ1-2	CAGRVRGRLDGYTF	TGTGCCGGCCGGGTGAGAGGGCGTTTGGATGGCTACACCTTC
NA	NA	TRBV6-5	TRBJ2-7	CASSYSGLYEQYF	TGTGCCAGCAGTTACTCGGGACTCTACGAGCAGTACTTC
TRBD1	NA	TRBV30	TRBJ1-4	CASNSGTGGPDEKLFF	TGTGCCAGCAACTCCGGGACAGGGGGACCTGATGAAAAACTGTTTTTT
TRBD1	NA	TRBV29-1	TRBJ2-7	CSVEGQGYEQYF	TGCAGCGTTGAGGGACAGGGCTACGAGCAGTACTTC
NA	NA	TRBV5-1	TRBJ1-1	CASRTGNTEAFF	TGCGCCAGCAGGACAGGGAACACTGAAGCTTTCTTT
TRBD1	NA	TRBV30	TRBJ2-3	CASNRGRIDTQYF	TGTGCCTCGAACAGGGGGCGCATAGATACGCAGTATTTT
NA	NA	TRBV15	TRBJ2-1	CATSIAITNEQFF	TGTGCCACCAGCATAGCAATAACCAATGAGCAGTTCTTC
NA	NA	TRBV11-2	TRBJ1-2	CASSATEYGYTF	TGTGCCAGCAGCGCTACAGAGTATGGCTACACCTTC
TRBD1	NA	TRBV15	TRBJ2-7	CATSSGTGTHEQYF	TGTGCCACCAGCAGTGGGACAGGGACCCACGAGCAGTACTTC
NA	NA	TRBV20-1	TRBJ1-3	CSANIGNTIYF	TGCAGTGCTAACATCGGAAACACCATATATTTT
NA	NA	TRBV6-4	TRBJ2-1	CASSDSWSSYNEQFF	TGTGCCAGCAGTGACTCGTGGAGCTCCTACAATGAGCAGTTCTTC
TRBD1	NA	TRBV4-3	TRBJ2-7	CASSQMDRGEEQYF	TGCGCCAGCAGCCAGATGGACAGGGGTGAGGAGCAGTACTTC
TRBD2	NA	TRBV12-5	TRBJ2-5	CASGYRLAGETQYF	TGTGCTAGTGGTTATCGGCTAGCGGGAGAGACCCAGTACTTC
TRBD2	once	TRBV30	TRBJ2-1	CAGGEGEQFF	TGTGCCGGGGGGGAGGGTGAGCAGTTCTTC
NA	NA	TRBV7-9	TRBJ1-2	CASSISRGGDGYTF	TGTGCCAGCAGCATTAGCAGGGGTGGGGATGGCTACACCTTC
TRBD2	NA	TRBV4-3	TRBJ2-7	CASSQVLAGDHEQYF	TGCGCCAGCAGCCAAGTGCTAGCGGGAGACCACGAGCAGTACTTC
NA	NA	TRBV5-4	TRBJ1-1	CAGSLSTEAFF	TGTGCCGGCAGCCTCTCCACTGAAGCTTTCTTT
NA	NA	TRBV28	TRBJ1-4	CASSLFHLIGREKLFF	TGTGCCAGCAGTTTATTCCACCTTATTGGCCGCGAAAAACTGTTTTTT
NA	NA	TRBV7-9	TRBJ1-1	CASSLFQGSGEAFF	TGTGCCAGCAGCTTATTCCAGGGTTCTGGTGAAGCTTTCTTT
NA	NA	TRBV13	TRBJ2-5	CASSLGQLQETQYF	TGTGCCAGCAGCCTAGGACAATTACAAGAGACCCAGTACTTC
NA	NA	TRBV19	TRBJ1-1	CASSFLEGSEAFF	TGTGCCAGTAGTTTTCTGGAGGGGTCTGAAGCTTTCTTT
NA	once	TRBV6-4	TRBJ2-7	CASSDSHFGEQYF	TGTGCCAGCAGTGACTCTCACTTCGGCGAGCAGTACTTC
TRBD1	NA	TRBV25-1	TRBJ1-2	CASSPRDRIKHGYTF	TGTGCCAGCAGTCCTCGGGACAGGATAAAACATGGCTACACCTTC
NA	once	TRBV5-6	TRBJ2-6	CASSFEGSGANVLTF	TGTGCCAGCAGCTTTGAGGGTTCTGGGGCCAACGTCCTGACTTTC
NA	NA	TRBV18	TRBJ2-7	CASSPGRDSYEQYF	TGTGCCAGCTCACCGGGGAGAGACTCCTACGAGCAGTACTTC
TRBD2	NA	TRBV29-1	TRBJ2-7	CSVRTSGTYEQYF	TGCAGCGTACGGACTAGCGGGACCTACGAGCAGTACTTC
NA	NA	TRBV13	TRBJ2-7	CASSPAYEQYF	TGTGCCAGCAGCCCAGCCTACGAGCAGTACTTC
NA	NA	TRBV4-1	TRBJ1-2	CASSHPEAYGYTF	TGCGCCAGCAGCCACCCAGAGGCGTATGGCTACACCTTC
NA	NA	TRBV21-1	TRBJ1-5	CASSNGQGAGYQPQHF	TGTGCCAGCAGCAACGGACAGGGGGCAGGGTATCAGCCCCAGCATTTT
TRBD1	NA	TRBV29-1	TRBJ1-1	CSVEDPTTGTGVDTEAFF	TGCAGCGTTGAAGATCCGACGACAGGGACTGGTGTTGACACTGAAGCTTTCTTT
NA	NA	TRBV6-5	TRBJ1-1	CASSYVRGNTEAFF	TGTGCCAGCAGTTACGTCAGGGGGAACACTGAAGCTTTCTTT
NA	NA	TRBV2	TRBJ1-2	CASSVRHGYTF	TGTGCCAGCAGTGTGCGGCATGGCTACACCTTC
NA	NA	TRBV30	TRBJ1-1	CAWSPVGQNTEAFF	TGTGCCTGGTCCCCAGTGGGGCAGAACACTGAAGCTTTCTTT
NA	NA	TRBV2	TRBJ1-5	CASKGGQPQHF	TGTGCCAGTAAAGGGGGTCAGCCCCAGCATTTT